A single sample is the source of the 32 T cell receptor beta chains below, sequenced in a study of cytomegalovirus exposure and HLA in healthy donors. PCR amplification relied on 60 Vbeta primers (plus 13 Jbeta primers). Repertoires were generated with immunoSEQ multiplex PCR, while TCRdb's copy carries only in-frame clones and drops some. The table shows approximately 200,000 clones, with over 70% occurring only once. The material sequenced was PBMCs. The receptors come from a woman between 18 and 29 years old in good health and CMV-seropositive.

The CDR3 here is CASSPRSSGYTF. The CDR3 DNA sequence: TGTGCCAGCAGCCCTCGCTCTAGTGGCTACACCTTC. The V and J genes are TRBV21-1 and TRBJ1-2. TRBV21-1 is a pseudogene segment. This CDR3 has 12 residues.

V gene TRBV14 combines with J gene TRBJ2-2, with TRBD2 matching 11 bases. Trimming cost V 0 bases and J 5 bases; bases outside gene matches: 8. The CDR3 runs 18 residues. Germline CDR1 is SGHDN and CDR2 is FVKESK. DNA of the CDR3: TGTGCCAGCAGCCAAGAAGCTAAGGCTAGCGGGGGGACCGGGGAGCTGTTTTTT. Its translation is CASSQEAKASGGTGELFF.

This clone turned up a few times. The chain uses TRBV7-6 and TRBJ2-3, with D maybe TRBD1 (6 bases). Between the trimmed V and J ends, which lost 4 bases and 1 base, there was a span of 12 bases. This CDR3 spans 15 amino acids. The germline V gene encodes CDR1 SGHVS and CDR2 FNYEAQ. The CDR3 DNA sequence: TGTGCCAGCAGCTATCAGCCAGGGGGCACAGATACGCAGTATTTT. This gives the protein CASSYQPGGTDTQYF. Variable domain in full (rest from reference TRBV7-6 and TRBJ2-3): GAGVSQSPRYKVTKRGQDVALRCDPISGHVSLYWYRQALGQGPEFLTYFNYEAQQDKSGLPNDRFSAERPEGSISTLTIQRTEQRDSAMYRCASSYQPGGTDTQYFGPGTRLTVL.

CDR3 DNA sequence: TGTGCCAGCAGCTTAGGTCGAAGCGGCCAAGAGACCCAGTACTTC. Its translation: CASSLGRSGQETQYF. This chain links TRBV7-3 with TRBJ2-5; maybe TRBD2 (5 bases). This CDR3 region has 15 residues. The ends were cut back, 2 bases at V and 1 base at J, with 11 bases in the middle. Germline CDR1 reads SGHTA; CDR2 reads FQGTGA.

The chain links TRBV10-3 to TRBJ2-5; D not resolved. This CDR3 comprises 14 residues. Trimming took 0 bases from V and 1 from J, leaving 6 bases between them. Germline loops: CDR1 ENHRY, CDR2 SYGVKD. CDR3 in amino acids: CAISESGLQETQYF. The CDR3 DNA reads as TGTGCCATCAGTGAGTCTGGGCTCCAAGAGACCCAGTACTTC.

The V and J genes are TRBV5-1 and TRBJ2-3; no clear D gene. Germline assignment: CDR1 SGHRS and CDR2 YFSETQ. V lost 0 bases and J lost 0, with 5 bases in between. The CDR3 consists of 14 residues. Here the CDR3 reads CASSLAKSTDTQYF. The CDR3 nucleotides are TGCGCCAGCAGCTTGGCCAAAAGCACAGATACGCAGTATTTT.

The CDR3 loop reads CASSQGAPDGYTF. In nucleotides, the CDR3 is TGTGCCAGCAGTCAGGGGGCGCCTGATGGCTACACCTTC. The chain combines TRBV6-5 with TRBJ1-2, with 8 bases identical to TRBD1. The V segment lost 5 bases and the J segment 6 bases; nucleotides outside the gene matches: 5. Germline values: CDR1 MNHEY, CDR2 SVGAGI. This CDR3 region has 13 residues.

This clone was found a few times. V gene TRBV9 combines with J gene TRBJ2-2; a possible D gene is TRBD2 (5 bases). The CDR3 loop spans 17 amino acids. CDR1 is SGDLS, CDR2 YYNGEE, per germline. V lost 0 bases and J 5 bases, leaving 17 bases between the germline ends. CDR3 sequence: CASSVAAVRAETGELFF. The CDR3 DNA follows: TGTGCCAGCAGCGTAGCGGCAGTGAGGGCGGAGACCGGGGAGCTGTTTTTT.

This chain uses TRBV7-2 with TRBJ1-4; 7 nucleotides match TRBD1. The germline gives CDR1 SGHTA, CDR2 FQGNSA. The junction had 3 bases not matched to a gene; V was cut back by 5 bases and J by 3 bases. The CDR3 is 14 amino acids. The CDR3 DNA sequence: TGTGCCAGCAGCCCGACAGGGCCTAATGAAAAACTGTTTTTT. It yields the protein CASSPTGPNEKLFF.

The J gene is TRBJ2-2, the V gene TRBV9, with D perhaps matching TRBD2 (6 bases). There are 14 residues in the CDR3. The V and J ends lost 0 bases and 5 bases respectively, with 8 bases between them. From germline, CDR1 is SGDLS and CDR2 YYNGEE. The CDR3 bases are TGTGCCAGCAGCGTAGAAGGGACTACCGGGGAGCTGTTTTTT. Its protein is CASSVEGTTGELFF.

This chain uses TRBV4-2 with TRBJ1-2, with TRBD1 as a possible D gene (6 bases). V lost 0 bases and J lost 4, with 12 bases in between. The CDR3 extends over 15 amino acids. CDR1 is LGHNA, CDR2 YNFKEQ, per germline. The CDR3 nucleotides read TGTGCCAGCAGCCAAGATCCCCAGGGGAGCTATGGCTACACCTTC. Its translation is CASSQDPQGSYGYTF.

This chain joins TRBV29-1 and TRBJ2-7, with D tentatively TRBD1 (6 bases). CDR1 and CDR2 from the germline V gene are SQVTM and ANQGSEA. V was shortened by 4 bases and J by 2 bases, with 15 bases between the two germline ends. The CDR3 consists of 14 residues. The CDR3 DNA reads as TGCAGCGTTGTTTCCGGACAGTTCACCTACGAGCAGTACTTC. Protein sequence: CSVVSGQFTYEQYF.

The V and J genes are TRBV9 and TRBJ2-2; tentatively, D is TRBD1 (6 bases). The germline V gene has CDR1 SGDLS and CDR2 YYNGEE. This CDR3 has 13 amino acids. The V gene lost 4 bases and the J gene lost 6 bases, with 10 bases spanning the gap. The CDR3 loop reads CASSPGVSGELFF. The DNA for the CDR3 is TGTGCCAGCAGCCCAGGGGTCTCCGGGGAGCTGTTTTTT. The full variable domain, in which reference TRBV9 and TRBJ2-2 provide the parts outside the CDR3, is DSGVTQTPKHLITATGQRVTLRCSPRSGDLSVYWYQQSLDQGLQFLIQYYNGEERAKGNILERFSAQQFPDLHSELNLSSLELGDSALYFCASSPGVSGELFFGEGSRLTVL.

The V gene is TRBV4-3, the J gene TRBJ1-1, with 8 bases that match TRBD1. V gave up 0 bases and J gave up 7 bases; unmatched junction bases: 4. This CDR3 contains 14 residues. CDR1 and CDR2 (germline): LGHNA, YSLEER. DNA for the CDR3: TGCGCCAGCAGCCAAGATCTGGGACAGGATGAAGCTTTCTTT. It specifies CASSQDLGQDEAFF.

The chain carries TRBV7-2 and TRBJ2-1, with 7 bases aligning to TRBD2. The CDR3 consists of 15 residues. V gave up 5 bases and J gave up 2 bases; unmatched junction bases: 6. Germline V CDR1 and CDR2: SGHTA, FQGNSA. The CDR3 loop is CASSLALAAYNEQFF. CDR3 sequence (DNA): TGTGCCAGCAGCCTGGCCCTAGCGGCCTACAATGAGCAGTTCTTC. Full variable domain (outside the CDR3, taken from reference TRBV7-2 and TRBJ2-1): GAGVSQSPSNKVTEKGKDVELRCDPISGHTALYWYRQSLGQGLEFLIYFQGNSAPDKSGLPSDRFSAERTGGSVSTLTIQRTQQEDSAVYLCASSLALAAYNEQFFGPGTRLTVL.

V and J are TRBV9 and TRBJ2-3; 12 nucleotides line up with TRBD2. Germline assignment: CDR1 SGDLS and CDR2 YYNGEE. The junction had 4 bases not matched to a gene; V was cut back by 4 bases and J by 4 bases. This CDR3 is built from 15 residues. The CDR3 DNA reads TGTGCCAGCAGCCGGACTAGCGGGGCCTCAGATACGCAGTATTTT. Translation gives CASSRTSGASDTQYF.

The chain carries TRBV30 and TRBJ2-7; D gene unclear. Between the trimmed V and J ends, which lost 0 bases and 0 bases, there was a span of 6 bases. From germline, CDR1 is GTSNPN and CDR2 SVGIG (reference sequence). The CDR3 runs 13 residues. CDR3 coding DNA: TGTGCCTGGAGTGTATTGTACTCCTACGAGCAGTACTTC. Protein product: CAWSVLYSYEQYF.

This sequence joins TRBV19 and TRBJ1-2, with D maybe TRBD1 (5 bases). Germline V lookup: CDR1 LNHDA, CDR2 SQIVND (reference sequence). The ends were cut back, 1 base at V and 5 bases at J, with 14 bases in the middle. The length of the CDR3 is 15 residues. CDR3 in DNA: TGTGCCAGTAGTATAGGAGCTTCCGGGGGATATGGCTACACCTTC. As protein: CASSIGASGGYGYTF.

This clone has a single count. V gene TRBV28 combines with J gene TRBJ2-5; unclear D gene. In germline, CDR1 is MDHEN, CDR2 SYDVKM. V lost 3 bases and J lost 2, with 16 bases in between. This CDR3 is 16 amino acids long. The DNA for the CDR3 is TGTGCCAGCAGTTTTCCGTCAAGCCACCTACAAGAGACCCAGTACTTC. Translating it yields CASSFPSSHLQETQYF.

The J gene is TRBJ2-1, the V gene TRBV7-9; D call uncertain. Deletions cut 4 bases from V and 0 bases from J, with 10 bases between. CDR1 SEHNR and CDR2 FQNEAQ come from the germline V gene (reference sequence). This CDR3 has 15 residues. The CDR3 reads CASSSPAASYNEQFF. CDR3 nucleotides: TGTGCCAGCAGCTCCCCTGCGGCCTCCTACAATGAGCAGTTCTTC.

This clone showed up just once. This chain uses TRBV10-3 with TRBJ1-2; a possible D gene is TRBD1 (5 bases). CDR1 and CDR2 (germline): ENHRY, SYGVKD. The ends were cut back, 3 bases at V and 5 bases at J, with 16 bases in the middle. The length of the CDR3 is 15 residues. The CDR3 sequence is CAISDRQSSVYGYTF. DNA for the CDR3: TGTGCCATCAGTGACCGACAGAGCTCCGTTTATGGCTACACCTTC.

The rearrangement links TRBV19 to TRBJ1-2; the D is unclear. The germline V gene has CDR1 LNHDA and CDR2 SQIVND (reference sequence). The CDR3 consists of 12 residues. The V end lost 5 bases, the J end lost 6 bases, and 10 bases lay between the germline ends. DNA of the CDR3: TGTGCCAGTAGTGCGGGCTTTGATGGCTACACCTTC. Translating gives CASSAGFDGYTF.

This clone was counted between two and nine times. The chain carries TRBV7-3 and TRBJ1-1; D remains unclear. This CDR3 region has 13 residues. Between the trimmed V and J ends, which lost 6 bases and 1 base, there was a span of 9 bases. CDR1 is SGHTA, CDR2 FQGTGA, per germline. In nucleotides, the CDR3 is TGTGCCAGCAGTCGACAACCGAACACTGAAGCTTTCTTT. As protein: CASSRQPNTEAFF.

This chain connects TRBV2 to TRBJ1-6; D not resolved. Germline V gene data show CDR1 as SNHLY and CDR2 as FYNNEI. With 3 bases removed from V and 0 bases from J, the gap between germline ends came to 15 bases. This CDR3 comprises 18 residues. CDR3 residues: CASSDSEIELSYNSPLHF. CDR3 DNA: TGTGCCAGCAGTGACTCCGAAATAGAGCTCTCCTATAATTCACCCCTCCACTTT.

This clone turned up a few times. The chain joins TRBV28 to TRBJ1-2; 7 nucleotides agree with TRBD1. J lost 5 bases, V lost 6 bases, and 21 bases had no gene match. In germline, CDR1 is MDHEN, CDR2 SYDVKM. CDR3 length equals 18 residues. In nucleotides, the CDR3 is TGTGCCAGCAGCGAGTCGGGCCCGCCAGGGGACAGCAGATATGGCTACACCTTC. Protein sequence: CASSESGPPGDSRYGYTF.

The CDR3 sequence is CASSVGTGGYSGANVLTF. For the CDR3, the DNA is TGTGCCAGCAGCGTGGGGACAGGGGGTTACTCTGGGGCCAACGTCCTGACTTTC. The rearrangement joins TRBV9 to TRBJ2-6; 11 bases match TRBD1. CDR1 and CDR2 from the germline V gene are SGDLS and YYNGEE. Losses at the gene ends were 2 bases for V and 0 bases for J; bases not matched to a gene: 4. The CDR3 has 18 residues. The variable domain in full, completed from reference TRBV9 and TRBJ2-6, reads DSGVTQTPKHLITATGQRVTLRCSPRSGDLSVYWYQQSLDQGLQFLIQYYNGEERAKGNILERFSAQQFPDLHSELNLSSLELGDSALYFCASSVGTGGYSGANVLTFGAGSRLTVL.

The V call is TRBV2, the J call TRBJ1-2, with D perhaps matching TRBD1 (6 bases). The CDR3 length is 14 residues. Per germline, CDR1 SNHLY and CDR2 FYNNEI. V shed 6 bases and J shed 4 bases, with 15 bases lying between them. CDR3 sequence: CASRGDTRIYGYTF. For the CDR3, the DNA is TGTGCCAGCAGAGGGGACACAAGAATCTATGGCTACACCTTC.

The CDR3 loop is CASSKMRPLTRDRGMGGTSIYF. Here the CDR3 DNA reads TGTGCCAGCAGCAAAATGAGGCCTCTTACCCGTGACAGGGGGATGGGCGGGACATCCATATATTTT. The rearrangement joins TRBV21-1 to TRBJ1-3; TRBD1, the table's D call, lacks a check against the DNA. TRBV21-1 is listed as a pseudogene. The CDR3 consists of 22 residues.

The chain has TRBV6-1 and TRBJ1-1; possibly TRBD1 for D (6 bases). The CDR3 spans 14 residues. V dropped 7 bases and J dropped 0 bases, with 12 bases sitting between them. Germline CDR1 reads MNHNS; CDR2 reads SASEGT. The CDR3 sequence is CASIDRPMNTEAFF. CDR3 sequence (DNA): TGTGCCAGCATTGACAGGCCAATGAACACTGAAGCTTTCTTT.

This sequence joins TRBV28 and TRBJ2-3, with TRBD2 identical over 9 bases. This CDR3 has 15 amino acids. The V gene's germline CDR1 is MDHEN and CDR2 SYDVKM. The junction had 8 bases not matched to a gene; V was cut back by 5 bases and J by 5 bases. DNA of the CDR3: TGTGCCAGCAGTCCGGGAGCGGGGGGCTTAGATACGCAGTATTTT. Amino acids: CASSPGAGGLDTQYF.

In DNA, the CDR3 is TGTGCCATCGGAGCAGGGGGAGATGATACGCAGTATTTT. It yields the protein CAIGAGGDDTQYF. The chain couples TRBV10-3 to TRBJ2-3; TRBD1 aligns across 7 bases. The CDR3 covers 13 residues. Losses at the gene ends were 8 bases for V and 6 bases for J; bases not matched to a gene: 8. Germline V gene lookup returns CDR1 ENHRY and CDR2 SYGVKD.

V usage is TRBV9 and J usage is TRBJ1-1; possible D gene TRBD1, 5 bases. Deletions cut 6 bases from V and 0 bases from J, with 12 bases between. This CDR3 comprises 14 residues. CDR1 and CDR2 from the germline V gene are SGDLS and YYNGEE. The CDR3 DNA follows: TGTGCCAGCAACGAGCAGGGATTGAACACTGAAGCTTTCTTT. Its translation is CASNEQGLNTEAFF.